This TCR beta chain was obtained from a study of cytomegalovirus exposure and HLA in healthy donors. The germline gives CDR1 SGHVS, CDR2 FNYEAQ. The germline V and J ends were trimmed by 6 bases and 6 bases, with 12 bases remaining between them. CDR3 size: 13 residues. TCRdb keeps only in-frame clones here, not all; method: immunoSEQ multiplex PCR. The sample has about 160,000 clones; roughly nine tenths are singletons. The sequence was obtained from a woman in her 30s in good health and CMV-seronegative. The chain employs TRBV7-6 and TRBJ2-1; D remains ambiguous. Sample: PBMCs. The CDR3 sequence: CASSRQESNEQFF. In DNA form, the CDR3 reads TGTGCCAGCAGTCGCCAGGAATCCAATGAGCAGTTCTTC.